In its sample, the clone carrying this T cell receptor (beta chain) was seen many times. What it binds is unknown. These data are taken from a study of T-cell memory formation after mild COVID-19. Study summary: Across donors, TCR clusters were largely donor specific. Study observations and caveats: A second wave expanding day 15 to 37 was CD4+-biased; contracting clones were balanced. Of the contracting clones, CD4+ ones lay mainly in CM and EM, and CD8+ ones in EMRA.

5'RACE primed at constant segments yielded TCR alpha and TCR beta cDNA libraries bearing sample barcodes and UMIs. TCRdb passed the 5' RACE reads through MiXCR, listing each CDR3 protein once. The sample has approximately 250,000 distinct CDR3 sequences; over 15% are singletons. The sample comprised PBMCs or a T cell subset sorted from them (not recorded which). The receptor was derived from a man between 18 and 29 years old who had mild COVID-19 (a few samples of this study predate the infection). Cell type and time point are not known.

CDR3 nucleotide sequence: TGTGCCAGCACCCTAGAGGGGTTACTGGAATATACTGAAGCTTTCTTT. This sequence encodes CASTLEGLLEYTEAFF. The chain combines TRBV12-3 or TRBV12-4 with TRBJ1-1, with a possible D match to TRBD1 (5 bases). With 7 bases removed from V and 5 bases from J, the gap between germline ends came to 23 bases. The CDR3 runs 16 residues.